The clone carrying this T cell receptor (beta chain) appeared many times. The lymph nodes were axillary draining lymph nodes from breast cancer patients. TCRdb re-analysed the multiplex PCR reads in MiXCR, keeping a single row per CDR3 protein. The sample records approximately 100,000 distinct CDR3 sequences, less than 40% being singletons. This record belongs to a study of breast tumors, draining lymph nodes, adjacent tissues. The CDR3 consists of 14 residues. Trimming cost V 6 bases and J 0 bases, with 10 bases left between them. Per the germline V gene, CDR1 is SNHLY and CDR2 is FYNNEI. Specimen: axillary lymph node tissue. The gene calls are TRBV2 and TRBJ2-3, with D unresolved. This clonotype was obtained from a female donor with breast cancer. Some clones in this sample may be carry-over from other donors' samples. CDR3 amino acids: CASRDLLSTDTQYF. In nucleotides, the CDR3 is TGTGCCAGCAGGGACCTGCTGAGCACAGATACGCAGTATTTT.